The T cell receptor beta chain described here comes from a study of blood T cell repertoires in COVID-19. Study-level background: The United States, Italy and Spain provided the acute and convalescent COVID-19 samples. PBMCs, B-cell-depleted T cells, or T cells were the source of the cDNA or gDNA that made up the material.

This clone was picked up one time. Original handling: Estimates of nucleated cell counts were drawn from the amplification of reference gene primers. Clones were sequenced by immunoSEQ multiplex PCR, and TCRdb holds only the in-frame ones, with some missing. D and trimming come from the DNA, and the V and J calls and clone size come from that table. The sample lists about 230,000 clones; 65% to 90% were seen once. Patients in Seattle were enrolled during active infection, then followed longitudinally. The sequencing sample was made of peripheral blood. The origin of this receptor is a man aged 45 to 65 with COVID-19, enrolled during active disease.

For the CDR3, the DNA is TGCGCCAGCAGCTTGAGCGGGGGGGCTGTTTTTCAAGAGACCCAGTACTTC. This gives the protein CASSLSGGAVFQETQYF. The V gene is TRBV4-1, the J gene TRBJ2-5, with 10 bases identical to TRBD2. The junction had 11 bases not matched to a gene; V was cut back by 5 bases and J by 2 bases. This CDR3 spans 17 amino acids. Germline values: CDR1 MGHRA, CDR2 YSYEKL.